Listed here is a single T cell receptor (beta chain). Its antigen is not identified. Germline V lookup: CDR1 SGHRS, CDR2 YFSETQ. V was pared by 4 bases and J by 6 bases, with 14 bases between. The CDR3 consists of 14 residues. The source of the sample is a study of post-analysis software for immune sequencing data. Study-level points and caveats: Normalized Chao1 diversity was significantly lower in multiple sclerosis patients than in controls. Roughly 5 TRBV segments were significantly more frequent in patients than in controls. TRBV5-6, TRBV5-1 and TRBV20-1 were among these segments. Samples from one preparation batch, clustered by F measure, grouped strongly together.

The authors incorporated unique molecular identifiers into the TCR beta cDNA libraries. TCRdb reprocessed the PCR reads via MiXCR and lists one record per CDR3 protein. The repertoire has about 400,000 distinct CDR3 sequences, about a third of them found once; the top ten carry around an eighth. The sequence came from a girl between 5 and 17 years old with multiple sclerosis. J is TRBJ1-5 and V is TRBV5-1; D not resolved. The sequencing input was blood. CDR3 nucleotides: TGCGCCAGCAGCCTGGGCCCACCTGGTCAGCCCCAGCATTTT. Translated: CASSLGPPGQPQHF.